The rows below give T cell receptor beta chains drawn from one sample of a study of identical twins. MiXCR, run by TCRdb on the 5' RACE reads, gives a single entry per CDR3 protein. The sample records over 500,000 distinct CDR3 sequences, approximately 22% being singletons. A further study also used this sample, focusing on T cells expressing NK-cell markers.

The sample consisted of CD4+ T cells sorted from blood. The receptors derive from a woman under 30 in good health. Both conserved end residues are part of each CDR3. A D gene is named only where the DNA matches it firmly. The size field is filled for only some rows; it gives once, few, many or a size class.

>TRBV12-3/TRBV12-4|.|.|TRBJ2-7
TGTGCCAGCAGTTTGGCATTTACCCCGACCTACGAGCAGTACTTC
CASSLAFTPTYEQYF
>TRBV5-5|.|.|TRBJ2-1
TGTGCCAGCAGCTCCGGACTCCACAACTACAATGAGCAGTTCTTC
CASSSGLHNYNEQFF
>TRBV15|few|.|TRBJ1-4
TGTGCCACCAGCAGAGATCGCTCTGAAAAACTGTTTTTT
CATSRDRSEKLFF
>TRBV12-3/TRBV12-4|.|TRBD2|TRBJ2-7
TGTGCCAGCAGATCCAGGACTAGCGGGAGCCACGAGCAGTACTTC
CASRSRTSGSHEQYF
>TRBV10-3|.|TRBD1|TRBJ1-2
TGTGCCATCGAATCCGGGACAGCAATTCATGGCTACACCTTC
CAIESGTAIHGYTF
>TRBV5-1|.|TRBD1|TRBJ2-7
TGCGCCAGCAGCTCACAACAGGGGGACGAGCAGTACTTC
CASSSQQGDEQYF
>TRBV20-1|.|TRBD2|TRBJ2-7
TGCAGTGCGGGTGGACTAGGCACGTACGAGCAGTACTTC
CSAGGLGTYEQYF
>TRBV12-3/TRBV12-4|few|.|TRBJ1-1
TGTGCCAGCAGGATTAAAAGGTGGTATGCTGAAGCTTTCTTT
CASRIKRWYAEAFF
>TRBV3-1|.|TRBD2|TRBJ2-1
TGTGCCAGCAGCCAGCCCAGCGGGGGGCAAAGTGAGCAGTTCTTC
CASSQPSGGQSEQFF
>TRBV7-9|.|.|TRBJ1-4
TGTGCCAGCAGCCCGCTAGGGTGGGAACTGTTTTTT
CASSPLGWELFF
>TRBV9|.|TRBD2|TRBJ2-7
TGTGCCAGCAGCGTCACCGCGGGACTAGCGGGCGAGCAGTACTTC
CASSVTAGLAGEQYF
>TRBV6-1|.|TRBD1|TRBJ2-1
TGTGCCAGCATCCTGAACGACGGGACAGGGTTCTACAATGAGCAGTTCTTC
CASILNDGTGFYNEQFF
>TRBV20-1|.|TRBD2|TRBJ2-7
TGCAGTGCACGAGCGGGAACCTACGAGCAGTACTTC
CSARAGTYEQYF
>TRBV10-3|many|TRBD1|TRBJ1-1
TGTGCCATCAGTGAGGGACAGGGGAGGACTGAAGCTTTCTTT
CAISEGQGRTEAFF
>TRBV5-6|.|.|TRBJ2-3
TGTGCCAGCAGCTCCGTTAGATCGTCGGAGGATACGCAGTATTTT
CASSSVRSSEDTQYF
>TRBV7-2|.|.|TRBJ2-5
TGTGCCAGCAGTTCTCGGACGTCCCGAGAGACCCAGTACTTC
CASSSRTSRETQYF
>TRBV6-1|.|TRBD2|TRBJ2-5
TGTGCCAGCAGCCGAAGAGGGACTAGGGATAGGCAGACCCAGTACTTC
CASSRRGTRDRQTQYF
>TRBV20-1|.|TRBD2|TRBJ2-7
TGCAGTCCACTTGGGGACTACGACGAGCAGTACTTC
CSPLGDYDEQYF
>TRBV5-1|.|.|TRBJ2-3
TGCGCCAGCAGCTTAAGGACAGTCACAGATACGCAGTATTTT
CASSLRTVTDTQYF
>TRBV20-1|.|.|TRBJ2-1
TGCAGCGCCATAGTACGGGAGAATGAGCAGTTCTTC
CSAIVRENEQFF
>TRBV5-1|few|.|TRBJ2-1
TGCGCCAGCAGCCGCGACGTACATCGGCCCAATGAGCAGTTCTTC
CASSRDVHRPNEQFF
>TRBV5-1|.|TRBD1|TRBJ1-1
TGCGCCAGCAGCTTGGGAACGGGGTCGGGGGACAGCCCTTTCATCGCCCTAAACACTGAAGCTTTCTTT
CASSLGTGSGDSPFIALNTEAFF
>TRBV12-3/TRBV12-4|few|.|TRBJ1-1
TGTGCCAGCAGCCAATTCCATAAGAACACTGAAGCTTTCTTT
CASSQFHKNTEAFF
>TRBV18|.|TRBD2|TRBJ2-1
TGTGCCAGCTCACCCCCAAGTGGGGCGGGAGTAAACAATGAGCAGTTCTTC
CASSPPSGAGVNNEQFF